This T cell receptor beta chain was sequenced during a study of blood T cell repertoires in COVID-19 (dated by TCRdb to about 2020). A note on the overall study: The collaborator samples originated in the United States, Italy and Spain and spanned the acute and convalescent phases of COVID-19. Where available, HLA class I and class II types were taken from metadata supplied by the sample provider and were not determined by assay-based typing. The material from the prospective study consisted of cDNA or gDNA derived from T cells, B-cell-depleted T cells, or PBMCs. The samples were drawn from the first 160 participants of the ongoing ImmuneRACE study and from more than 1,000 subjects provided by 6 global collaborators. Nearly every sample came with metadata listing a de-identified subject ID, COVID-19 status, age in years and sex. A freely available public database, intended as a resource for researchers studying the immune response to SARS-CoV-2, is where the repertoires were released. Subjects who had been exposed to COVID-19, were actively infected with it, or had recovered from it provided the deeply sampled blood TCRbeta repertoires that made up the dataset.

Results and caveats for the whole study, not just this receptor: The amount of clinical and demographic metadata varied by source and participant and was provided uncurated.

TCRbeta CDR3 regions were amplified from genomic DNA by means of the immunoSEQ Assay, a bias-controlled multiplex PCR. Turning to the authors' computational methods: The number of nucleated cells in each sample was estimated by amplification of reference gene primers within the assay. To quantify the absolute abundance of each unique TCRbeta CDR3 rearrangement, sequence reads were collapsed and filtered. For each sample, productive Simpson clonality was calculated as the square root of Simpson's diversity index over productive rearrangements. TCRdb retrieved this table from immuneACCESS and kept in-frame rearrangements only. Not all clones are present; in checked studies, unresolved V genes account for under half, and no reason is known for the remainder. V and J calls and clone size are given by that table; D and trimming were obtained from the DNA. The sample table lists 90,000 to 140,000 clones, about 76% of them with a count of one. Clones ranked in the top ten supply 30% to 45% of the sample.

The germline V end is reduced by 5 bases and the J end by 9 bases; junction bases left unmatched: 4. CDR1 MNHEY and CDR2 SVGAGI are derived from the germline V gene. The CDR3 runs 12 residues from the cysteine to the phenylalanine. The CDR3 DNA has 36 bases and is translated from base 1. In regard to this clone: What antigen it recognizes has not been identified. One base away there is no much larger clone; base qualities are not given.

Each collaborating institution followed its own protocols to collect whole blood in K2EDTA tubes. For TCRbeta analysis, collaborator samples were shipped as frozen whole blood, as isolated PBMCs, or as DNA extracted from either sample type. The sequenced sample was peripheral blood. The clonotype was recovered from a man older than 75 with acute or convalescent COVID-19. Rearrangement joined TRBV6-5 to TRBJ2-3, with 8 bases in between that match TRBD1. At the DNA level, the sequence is TGTGCCAGCAGTCCTTACAGGGGGACGCAGTATTTT. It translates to CASSPYRGTQYF.